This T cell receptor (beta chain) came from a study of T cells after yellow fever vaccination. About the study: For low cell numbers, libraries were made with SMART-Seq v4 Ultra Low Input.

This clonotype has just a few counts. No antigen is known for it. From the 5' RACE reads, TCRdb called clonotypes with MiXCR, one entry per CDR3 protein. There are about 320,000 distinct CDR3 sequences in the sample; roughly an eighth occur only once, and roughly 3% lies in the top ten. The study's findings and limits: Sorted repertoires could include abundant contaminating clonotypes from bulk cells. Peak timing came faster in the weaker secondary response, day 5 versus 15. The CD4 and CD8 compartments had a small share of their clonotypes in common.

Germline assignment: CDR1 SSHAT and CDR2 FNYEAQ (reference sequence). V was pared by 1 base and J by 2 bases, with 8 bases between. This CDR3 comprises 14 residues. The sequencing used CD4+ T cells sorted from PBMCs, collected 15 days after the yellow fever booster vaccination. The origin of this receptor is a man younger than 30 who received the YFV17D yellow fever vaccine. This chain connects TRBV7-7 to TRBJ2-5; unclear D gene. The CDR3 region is CASSLGVEQETQYF. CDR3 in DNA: TGTGCCAGCAGCTTAGGGGTAGAACAAGAGACCCAGTACTTC.